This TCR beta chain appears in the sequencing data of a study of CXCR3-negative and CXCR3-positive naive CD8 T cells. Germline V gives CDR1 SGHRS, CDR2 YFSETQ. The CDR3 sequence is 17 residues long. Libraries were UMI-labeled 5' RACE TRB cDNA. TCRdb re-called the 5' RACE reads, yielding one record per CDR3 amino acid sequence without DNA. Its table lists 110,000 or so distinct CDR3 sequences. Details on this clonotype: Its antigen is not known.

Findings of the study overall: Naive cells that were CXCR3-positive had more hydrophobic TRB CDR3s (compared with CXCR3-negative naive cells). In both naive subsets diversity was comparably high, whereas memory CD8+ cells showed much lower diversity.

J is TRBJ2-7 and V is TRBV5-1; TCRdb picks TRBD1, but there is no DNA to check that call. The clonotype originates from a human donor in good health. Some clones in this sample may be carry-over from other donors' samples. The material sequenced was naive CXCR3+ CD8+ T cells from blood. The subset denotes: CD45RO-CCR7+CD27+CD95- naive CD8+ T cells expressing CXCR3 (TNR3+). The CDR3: CASCPGFRGQGEMEQYF.